This T cell receptor (beta chain) came from a study of blood T cell repertoires in COVID-19 (dated by TCRdb to 2018 to 2020). Looking at the study overall: The collaborator samples originated in the United States, Italy and Spain and spanned the acute and convalescent phases of COVID-19. The material from the prospective study consisted of cDNA or gDNA derived from T cells, B-cell-depleted T cells, or PBMCs. Deeply sampled blood TCRbeta repertoires from subjects exposed to, actively infected with, or recovered from COVID-19 were included in the dataset. The repertoires were made available in a free public database intended to serve as a resource for research on the immune response to SARS-CoV-2. The samples were drawn from two sources: the first 160 participants of the ongoing ImmuneRACE study, and some 1,300 subjects contributed by 6 global collaborators. Nearly every sample came with metadata listing a de-identified subject ID, COVID-19 status, age in years and sex. Where available, HLA class I and class II types were taken from metadata supplied by the sample provider and were not determined by assay-based typing. Paper-wide results and their limitations: Clinical and demographic metadata were provided uncurated, with the amount varying by source and participant.

The immunoSEQ Assay, a bias-controlled multiplex PCR, was used to amplify TCRbeta CDR3 regions from genomic DNA. The original methods were these. Nucleated cell counts per sample were estimated from amplification of reference gene primers within the assay. To quantify the absolute abundance of each unique TCRbeta CDR3 rearrangement, sequence reads were collapsed and filtered. Productive Simpson clonality was computed per sample as the square root of Simpson's diversity index over productive rearrangements. This immuneACCESS table, as held by TCRdb, lists in-frame sequences with V and J called but not all clones. Of the missing ones, under half trace to an unresolved V gene in checked studies; the others have no known cause. V, J and clone size reflect that table, while D and trimming were determined from the DNA. This sample has about 350,000 clones in its table, and more than 85% of those were observed once. The leading ten clones occupy more than 0.8% of the sample.

V is clipped by 1 base and J by 6 bases, and the sequence between their germline boundaries is 6 bases long. The CDR3 spans 13 residues, from the cysteine through the phenylalanine. Solely the CDR3 DNA is kept, with 39 bases framed from the first base. CDR1 and CDR2 are read off the germline V gene as SGHVS and FQNEAQ. Enrolling through a virtual design, the prospective study's participants ranged in age from roughly 18 to 100 years and lived across 20 to 30 United States geographic areas. Cohort assignment in the prospective study relied on participant-reported clinical history from a screening survey and a study questionnaire. Recovered participants in ImmuneRACE Cohort 3 were defined by two consecutive negative NP/OP PCR tests, clearance by a healthcare professional, or resolution of symptoms. Mobile phlebotomists in the prospective study collected whole blood, serum and a nasopharyngeal or oropharyngeal swab from every participant. Additional blood draws and questionnaires over an approximately 2-month period could optionally be provided by prospective study participants. Before DNA extraction, prospective study blood samples were shipped either frozen or at room temperature.

Regarding this clone: What antigen it recognizes has not been identified. No base qualities exist here, and no much larger clone lies one base off it.

Sequencing was done on a sample of PBMCs or T cells enriched from blood (not recorded which). The sequence is built from TRBV7-8 and TRBJ2-2; the D gene is not confidently resolved. The receptor was derived from a woman aged 25 to 39 who had recovered from COVID-19. The DNA is TGTGCCAGCAGCTTAGATCGAGCCGGGGAGCTGTTTTTT. Its amino acids are CASSLDRAGELFF.